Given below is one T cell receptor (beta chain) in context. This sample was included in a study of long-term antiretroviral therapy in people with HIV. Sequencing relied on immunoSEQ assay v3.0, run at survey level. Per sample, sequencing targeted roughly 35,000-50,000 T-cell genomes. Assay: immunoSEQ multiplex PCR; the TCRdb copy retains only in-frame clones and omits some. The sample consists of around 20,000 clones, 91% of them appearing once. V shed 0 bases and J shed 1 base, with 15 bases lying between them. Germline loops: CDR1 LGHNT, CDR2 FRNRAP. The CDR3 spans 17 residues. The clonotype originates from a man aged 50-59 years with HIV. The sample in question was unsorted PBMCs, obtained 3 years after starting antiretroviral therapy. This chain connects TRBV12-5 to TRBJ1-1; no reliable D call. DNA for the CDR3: TGTGCTAGTGGTTTGGTACTAGATGCTCATCGGAACACTGAAGCTTTCTTT. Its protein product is CASGLVLDAHRNTEAFF. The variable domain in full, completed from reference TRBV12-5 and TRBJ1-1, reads DARVTQTPRHKVTEMGQEVTMRCQPILGHNTVFWYRQTMMQGLELLAYFRNRAPLDDSGMPKDRFSAEMPDATLATLKIQPSEPRDSAVYFCASGLVLDAHRNTEAFFGQGTRLTVV.